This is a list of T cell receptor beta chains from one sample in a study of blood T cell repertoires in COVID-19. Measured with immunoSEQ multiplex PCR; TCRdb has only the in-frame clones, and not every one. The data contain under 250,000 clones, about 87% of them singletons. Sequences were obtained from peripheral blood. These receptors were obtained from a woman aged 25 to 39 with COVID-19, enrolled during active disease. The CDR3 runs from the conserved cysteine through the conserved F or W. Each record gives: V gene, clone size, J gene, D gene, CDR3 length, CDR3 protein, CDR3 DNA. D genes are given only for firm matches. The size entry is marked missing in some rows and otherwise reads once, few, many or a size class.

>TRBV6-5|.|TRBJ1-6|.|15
CASSYWPDSDSPLHF
TGTGCCAGCAGTTATTGGCCAGATTCCGATTCACCCCTCCACTTT
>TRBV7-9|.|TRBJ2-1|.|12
CASSFGAGAEFF
.
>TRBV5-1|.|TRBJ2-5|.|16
CASSVPAGGYIETQYF
TGCGCCAGCAGCGTACCGGCTGGGGGGTATATAGAGACCCAGTACTTC
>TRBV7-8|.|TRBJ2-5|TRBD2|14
CASSPTTSGETQYF
TGTGCCAGCAGCCCCACGACTAGCGGAGAGACCCAGTACTTC
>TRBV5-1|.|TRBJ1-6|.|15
CASSLVPGEGSPLHF
TGCGCCAGCAGCTTGGTACCAGGGGAAGGATCACCCCTCCACTTT
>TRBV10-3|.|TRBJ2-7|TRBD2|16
CAISESPGGKGNEQYF
TGTGCCATCAGTGAGTCCCCCGGGGGGAAGGGAAACGAGCAGTACTTC
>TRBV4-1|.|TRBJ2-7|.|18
CASSRLLRGGRITYEQYF
TGCGCCAGCAGCCGGTTGCTAAGGGGGGGACGCATCACCTACGAGCAGTACTTC
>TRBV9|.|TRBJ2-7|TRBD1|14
CASSPRDRGYEQYF
TGTGCCAGCAGCCCCCGGGACAGGGGCTACGAGCAGTACTTC
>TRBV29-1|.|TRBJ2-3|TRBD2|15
CSVGIPRGGTDTQYF
TGCAGCGTTGGCATACCACGGGGGGGCACAGATACGCAGTATTTT
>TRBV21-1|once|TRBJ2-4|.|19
CASSKDGDLLHGAKNIQYF
TGTGCCAGCAGCAAAGACGGTGACCTCCTACACGGGGCCAAAAACATTCAGTACTTC
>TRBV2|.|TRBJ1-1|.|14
CASSIQGDLTEAFF
TGTGCCAGCAGTATACAGGGAGACCTCACTGAAGCTTTCTTT
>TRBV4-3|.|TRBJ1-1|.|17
CASSQEAAGRMNTEAFF
TGCGCCAGCAGCCAAGAGGCGGCAGGGCGTATGAACACTGAAGCTTTCTTT
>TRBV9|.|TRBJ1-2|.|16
CASSVGAGGLNYGYTF
TGTGCCAGCAGCGTAGGGGCAGGTGGTCTTAACTATGGCTACACCTTC
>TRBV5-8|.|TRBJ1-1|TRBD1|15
CASSLGQGQDTEAFF
TGTGCCAGCAGCTTAGGACAGGGTCAAGACACTGAAGCTTTCTTT
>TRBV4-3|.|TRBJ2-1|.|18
CASSQDPVIGALYNEQFF
TGCGCCAGCAGCCAAGATCCGGTGATCGGAGCCCTCTACAATGAGCAGTTCTTC
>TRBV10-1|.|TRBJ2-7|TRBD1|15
CASSTGTGGFYEQYF
TGCGCCAGCAGCACCGGGACAGGGGGCTTCTACGAGCAGTACTTC
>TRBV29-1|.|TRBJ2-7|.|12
CSVGQQGEQQYF
TGCAGCGTTGGACAACAGGGAGAACAGCAGTACTTC
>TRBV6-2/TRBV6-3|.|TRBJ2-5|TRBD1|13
CASSGTVQETQYF
TGTGCCAGCAGTGGGACAGTTCAAGAGACCCAGTACTTC
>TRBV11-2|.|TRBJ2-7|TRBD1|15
CASSFSGTGSYEQYF
TGTGCCAGCAGCTTTTCCGGGACAGGGTCCTACGAGCAGTACTTC
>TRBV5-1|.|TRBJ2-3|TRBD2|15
CASSFRGGAADTQYF
TGCGCCAGCAGCTTCCGCGGGGGGGCAGCAGATACGCAGTATTTT
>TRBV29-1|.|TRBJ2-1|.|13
CSADSGPYNEQFF
TGCAGCGCCGATAGCGGTCCTTACAATGAGCAGTTCTTC
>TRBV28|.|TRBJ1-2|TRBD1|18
CASGSVGVRTGLLYGYTF
TGTGCCAGCGGGTCCGTGGGGGTACGGACAGGACTTCTCTATGGCTACACCTTC
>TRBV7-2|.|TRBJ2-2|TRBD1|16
CASSFSTGGFSGELFF
TGTGCCAGCAGCTTCTCGACAGGGGGCTTTTCCGGGGAGCTGTTTTTT
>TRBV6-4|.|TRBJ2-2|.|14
CASSLDFLSGELFF
TGTGCCAGCAGCCTAGATTTTCTGTCCGGGGAGCTGTTTTTT
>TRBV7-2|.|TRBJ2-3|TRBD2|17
CASSLRWREWSTDTQYF
TGTGCCAGCAGCTTAAGGTGGCGGGAGTGGAGCACAGATACGCAGTATTTT
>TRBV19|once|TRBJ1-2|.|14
CASSIMRQGYGYTF
TGTGCCAGTAGTATAATGCGGCAGGGCTATGGCTACACCTTC
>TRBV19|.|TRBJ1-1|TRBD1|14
CASSMSAQGHGAFF
TGTGCCAGTAGTATGAGCGCACAGGGGCACGGAGCTTTCTTT
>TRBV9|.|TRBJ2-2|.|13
CASSGYNTGELFF
TGTGCCAGCAGCGGCTACAACACCGGGGAGCTGTTTTTT
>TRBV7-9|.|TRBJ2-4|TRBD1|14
CASSFGGQADIQYF
TGTGCCAGCAGCTTCGGGGGACAGGCGGACATTCAGTACTTC
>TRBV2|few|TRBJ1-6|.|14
CASSESGYNSPLHF
TGTGCCAGCAGTGAATCGGGTTATAATTCACCCCTCCACTTT
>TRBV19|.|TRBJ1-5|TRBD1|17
CASSISRRTGGHEPQHF
TGTGCCAGTAGTATATCTAGACGGACAGGGGGCCACGAGCCCCAGCATTTT
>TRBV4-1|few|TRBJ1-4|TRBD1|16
CASSRKDRGQGEKLFF
TGCGCCAGCAGCCGGAAGGACAGGGGGCAGGGTGAAAAACTGTTTTTT
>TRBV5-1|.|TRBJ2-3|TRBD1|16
CASSPEPGTGRDTQYF
TGCGCCAGCAGCCCGGAACCCGGGACAGGGAGAGATACGCAGTATTTT
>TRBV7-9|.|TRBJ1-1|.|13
CASSLLGDTEAFF
TGTGCCAGCAGCTTATTAGGGGACACTGAAGCTTTCTTT
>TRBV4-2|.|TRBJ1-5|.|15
CASSQRPGADQPQHF
TGTGCCAGCAGCCAACGACCAGGGGCGGATCAGCCCCAGCATTTT
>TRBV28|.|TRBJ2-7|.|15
CASRSVGDKRYEQYF
TGTGCCAGCCGTTCCGTGGGGGACAAGCGATACGAGCAGTACTTC
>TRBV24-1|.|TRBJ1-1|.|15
CATSDDSGRNTEAFF
TGTGCCACCAGTGATGATTCGGGGAGGAACACTGAAGCTTTCTTT
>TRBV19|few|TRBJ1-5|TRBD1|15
CASLNLPRGNQPQHF
TGTGCCAGCCTCAACTTACCCAGGGGGAATCAGCCCCAGCATTTT
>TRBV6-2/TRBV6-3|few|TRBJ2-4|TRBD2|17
CASSSERGLVAKNIQYF
TGTGCCAGCAGTTCCGAAAGGGGACTAGTGGCCAAAAACATTCAGTACTTC
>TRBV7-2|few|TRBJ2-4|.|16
CASSLGPQGGGNIQYF
TGTGCCAGCAGCTTAGGACCACAGGGTGGCGGAAACATTCAGTACTTC